The present T cell receptor beta chain was sequenced within a study of early T cells in non-severe SARS-CoV-2 infection. Study overall: RNA in bulk from unsorted whole blood was sequenced, and chains were unpaired.

This clonotype has only a few counts. Its antigen is unidentified. Unique molecular identifiers were attached to individual cDNA molecules. Each CDR3 protein is one row after TCRdb ran MiXCR on the 5' RACE reads. This sample has some 46,000 distinct CDR3 sequences, with around 6.3% found just once. The V gene lost 8 bases and the J gene lost 6 bases, with 20 bases spanning the gap. The CDR3 consists of 15 residues. Germline assignment: CDR1 MNHEY and CDR2 SVGEGT. General observations from the study: Matches to VDJdb favored anti-spike CD8 responses and missed private and CD4 specificities.

The specimen comprised whole blood, sampled at baseline. The genes are TRBV6-2 or TRBV6-3 and TRBJ2-1, with D possibly being TRBD1 or TRBD2 (6 bases each). The sequence derives from an adult who was a healthcare worker with PCR-confirmed SARS-CoV-2 infection or an uninfected control (not recorded which). The chain's CDR3 is CASRKAEGDGNEQFF. The CDR3 DNA follows: TGTGCCAGCCGAAAGGCGGAGGGGGACGGCAATGAGCAGTTCTTC.